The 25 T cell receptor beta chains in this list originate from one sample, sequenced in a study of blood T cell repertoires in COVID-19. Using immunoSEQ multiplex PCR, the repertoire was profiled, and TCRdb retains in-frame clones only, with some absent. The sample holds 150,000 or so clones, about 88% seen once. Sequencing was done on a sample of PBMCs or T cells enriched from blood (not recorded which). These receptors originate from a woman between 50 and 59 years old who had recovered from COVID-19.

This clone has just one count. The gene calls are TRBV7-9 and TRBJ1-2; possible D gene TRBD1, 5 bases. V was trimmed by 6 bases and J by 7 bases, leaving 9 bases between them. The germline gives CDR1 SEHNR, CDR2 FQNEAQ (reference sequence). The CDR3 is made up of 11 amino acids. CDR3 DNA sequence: TGTGCCAGCAGTCCAGGGTTTGGCTACACCTTC. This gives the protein CASSPGFGYTF.

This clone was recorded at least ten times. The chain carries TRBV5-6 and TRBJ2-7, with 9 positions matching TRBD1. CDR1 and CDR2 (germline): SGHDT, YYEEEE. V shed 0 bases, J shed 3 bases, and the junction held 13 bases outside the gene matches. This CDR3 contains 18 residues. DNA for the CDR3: TGTGCCAGCAGCTTGGTCGAGACAGGGGGTCTAGCGGACTACGAGCAGTACTTC. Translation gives CASSLVETGGLADYEQYF.

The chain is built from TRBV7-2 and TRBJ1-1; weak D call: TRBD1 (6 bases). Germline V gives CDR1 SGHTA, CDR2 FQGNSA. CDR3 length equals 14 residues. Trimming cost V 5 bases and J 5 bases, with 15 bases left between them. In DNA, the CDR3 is TGTGCCAGCAGCCTCCGAGGGGGGGGGACTGAAGCTTTCTTT. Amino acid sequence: CASSLRGGGTEAFF. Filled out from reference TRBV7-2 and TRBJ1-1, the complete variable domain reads GAGVSQSPSNKVTEKGKDVELRCDPISGHTALYWYRQSLGQGLEFLIYFQGNSAPDKSGLPSDRFSAERTGGSVSTLTIQRTQQEDSAVYLCASSLRGGGTEAFFGQGTRLTVV.

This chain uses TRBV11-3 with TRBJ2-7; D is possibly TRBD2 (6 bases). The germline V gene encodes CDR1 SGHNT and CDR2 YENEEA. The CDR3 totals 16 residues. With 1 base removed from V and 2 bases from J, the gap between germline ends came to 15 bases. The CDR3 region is CASSLGEDTIPYEQYF. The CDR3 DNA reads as TGTGCCAGCAGCTTAGGGGAGGACACCATTCCCTACGAGCAGTACTTC.

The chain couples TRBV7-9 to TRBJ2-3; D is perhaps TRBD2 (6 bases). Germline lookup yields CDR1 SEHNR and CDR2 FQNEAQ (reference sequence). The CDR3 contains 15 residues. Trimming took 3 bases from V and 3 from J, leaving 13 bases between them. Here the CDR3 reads CASSFGTGRTDTQYF. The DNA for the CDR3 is TGTGCCAGCAGCTTTGGCACCGGGAGAACAGATACGCAGTATTTT.

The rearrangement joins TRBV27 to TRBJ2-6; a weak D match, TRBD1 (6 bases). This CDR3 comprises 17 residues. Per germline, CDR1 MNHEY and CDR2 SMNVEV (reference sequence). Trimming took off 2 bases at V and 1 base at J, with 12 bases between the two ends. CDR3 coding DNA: TGTGCCAGCAGTTTACATTTACAGGGATCTGGGGCCAACGTCCTGACTTTC. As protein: CASSLHLQGSGANVLTF. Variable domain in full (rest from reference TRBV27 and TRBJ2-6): EAQVTQNPRYLITVTGKKLTVTCSQNMNHEYMSWYRQDPGLGLRQIYYSMNVEVTDKGDVPEGYKVSRKEKRNFPLILESPSPNQTSLYFCASSLHLQGSGANVLTFGAGSRLTVL.

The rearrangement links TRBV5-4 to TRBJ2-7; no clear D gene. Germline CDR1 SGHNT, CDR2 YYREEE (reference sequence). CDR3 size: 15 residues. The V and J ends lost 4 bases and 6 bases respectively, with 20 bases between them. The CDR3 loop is CASSPGSPRDTEQYF. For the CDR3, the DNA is TGTGCCAGCAGCCCCGGTTCGCCCCGTGACACCGAGCAGTACTTC.

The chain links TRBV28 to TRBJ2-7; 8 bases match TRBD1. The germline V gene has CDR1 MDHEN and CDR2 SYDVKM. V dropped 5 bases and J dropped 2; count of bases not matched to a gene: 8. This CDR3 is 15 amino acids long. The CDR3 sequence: CASSPWDRLTYEQYF. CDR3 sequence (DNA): TGTGCCAGCAGTCCATGGGACAGGTTGACCTACGAGCAGTACTTC.

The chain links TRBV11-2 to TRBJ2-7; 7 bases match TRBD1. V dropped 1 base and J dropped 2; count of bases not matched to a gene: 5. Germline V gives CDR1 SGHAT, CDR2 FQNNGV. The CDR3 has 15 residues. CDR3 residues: CASSLGQGPTYEQYF. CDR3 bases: TGTGCCAGCAGCTTAGGACAGGGCCCTACCTACGAGCAGTACTTC.

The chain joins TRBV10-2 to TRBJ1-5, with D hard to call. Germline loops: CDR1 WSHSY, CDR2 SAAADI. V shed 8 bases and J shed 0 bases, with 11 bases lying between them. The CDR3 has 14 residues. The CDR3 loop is CASREPGSNQPQHF. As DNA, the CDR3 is TGCGCCAGCCGAGAGCCGGGTAGCAATCAGCCCCAGCATTTT.

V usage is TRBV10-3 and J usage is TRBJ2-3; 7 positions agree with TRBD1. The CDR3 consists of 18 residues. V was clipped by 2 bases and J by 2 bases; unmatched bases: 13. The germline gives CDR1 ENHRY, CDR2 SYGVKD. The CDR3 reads CAISETTGARIPTDTQYF. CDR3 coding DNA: TGTGCCATCAGTGAGACAACAGGGGCGCGGATTCCCACAGATACGCAGTATTTT.

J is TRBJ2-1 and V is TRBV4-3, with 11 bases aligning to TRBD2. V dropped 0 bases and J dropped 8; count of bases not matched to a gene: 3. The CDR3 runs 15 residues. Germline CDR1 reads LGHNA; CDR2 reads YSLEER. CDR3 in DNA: TGCGCCAGCAGCCAAGATAAACTAGCGGGAGATGAGCAGTTCTTC. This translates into CASSQDKLAGDEQFF.

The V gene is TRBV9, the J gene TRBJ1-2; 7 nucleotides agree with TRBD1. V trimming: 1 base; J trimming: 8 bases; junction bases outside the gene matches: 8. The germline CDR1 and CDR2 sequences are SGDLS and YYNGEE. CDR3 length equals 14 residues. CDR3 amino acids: CASSVTTTGRGYTF. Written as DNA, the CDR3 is TGTGCCAGCAGCGTAACCACGACAGGGCGCGGCTACACCTTC. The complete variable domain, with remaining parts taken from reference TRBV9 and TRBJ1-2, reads DSGVTQTPKHLITATGQRVTLRCSPRSGDLSVYWYQQSLDQGLQFLIQYYNGEERAKGNILERFSAQQFPDLHSELNLSSLELGDSALYFCASSVTTTGRGYTFGSGTRLTVV.

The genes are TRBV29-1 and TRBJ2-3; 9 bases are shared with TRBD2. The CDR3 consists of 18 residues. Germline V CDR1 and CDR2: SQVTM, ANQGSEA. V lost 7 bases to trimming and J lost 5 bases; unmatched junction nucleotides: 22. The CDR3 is CSARQGHWREGRVDTQYF. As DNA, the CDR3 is TGCAGCGCCCGACAGGGCCACTGGCGGGAGGGCCGTGTAGATACGCAGTATTTT.

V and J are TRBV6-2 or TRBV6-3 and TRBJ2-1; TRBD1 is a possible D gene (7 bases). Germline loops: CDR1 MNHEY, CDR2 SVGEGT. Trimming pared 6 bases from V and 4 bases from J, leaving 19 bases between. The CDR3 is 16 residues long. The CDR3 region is CASSPTGRGDYNEQFF. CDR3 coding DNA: TGTGCCAGCAGCCCTACCGGCAGGGGGGATTACAATGAGCAGTTCTTC.

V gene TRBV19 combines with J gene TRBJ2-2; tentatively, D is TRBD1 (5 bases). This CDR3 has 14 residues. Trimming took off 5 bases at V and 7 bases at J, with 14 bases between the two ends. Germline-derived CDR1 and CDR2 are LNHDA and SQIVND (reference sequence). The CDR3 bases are TGTGCCAGTAGTTTTCAATCAGGGTACGGGGAGCTGTTTTTT. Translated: CASSFQSGYGELFF.

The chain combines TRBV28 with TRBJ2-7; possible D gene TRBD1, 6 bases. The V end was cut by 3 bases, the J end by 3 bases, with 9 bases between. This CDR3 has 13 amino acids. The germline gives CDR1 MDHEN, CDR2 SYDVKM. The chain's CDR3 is CASSLQGFYEQYF. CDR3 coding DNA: TGTGCCAGCAGTTTGCAGGGGTTCTACGAGCAGTACTTC.

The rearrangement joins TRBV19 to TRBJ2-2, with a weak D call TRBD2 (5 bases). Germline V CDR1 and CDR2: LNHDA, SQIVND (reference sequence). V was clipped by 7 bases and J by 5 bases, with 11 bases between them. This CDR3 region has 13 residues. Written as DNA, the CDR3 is TGTGCCAGTATCCTCCGGGGAACCGGGGAGCTGTTTTTT. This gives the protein CASILRGTGELFF.

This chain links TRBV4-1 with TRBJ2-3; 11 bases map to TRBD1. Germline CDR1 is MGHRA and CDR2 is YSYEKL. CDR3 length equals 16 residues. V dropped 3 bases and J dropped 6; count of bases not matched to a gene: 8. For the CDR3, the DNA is TGCGCCAGCAGCCACCCTGGACAGGGGGCGCTTGATACGCAGTATTTT. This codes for CASSHPGQGALDTQYF.

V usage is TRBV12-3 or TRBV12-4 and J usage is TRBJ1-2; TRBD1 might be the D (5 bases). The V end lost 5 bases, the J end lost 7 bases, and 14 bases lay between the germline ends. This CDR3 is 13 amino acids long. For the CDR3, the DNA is TGTGCCAGCAGTCCTCAAGGGGTTTCTGGCTACACCTTC. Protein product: CASSPQGVSGYTF.

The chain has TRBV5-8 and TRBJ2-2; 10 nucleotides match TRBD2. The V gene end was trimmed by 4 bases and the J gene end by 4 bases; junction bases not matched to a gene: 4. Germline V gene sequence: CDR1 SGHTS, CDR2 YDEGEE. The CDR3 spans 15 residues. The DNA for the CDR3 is TGTGCCAGCAGCCCCCTAGCGGGAGTCACCGGGGAGCTGTTTTTT. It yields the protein CASSPLAGVTGELFF. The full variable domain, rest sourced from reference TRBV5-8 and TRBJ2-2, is EAGVTQSPTHLIKTRGQQATLRCSPISGHTSVYWYQQALGLGLQFLLWYDEGEERNRGNFPPRFSGRQFPNYSSELNVNALELEDSALYLCASSPLAGVTGELFFGEGSRLTVL.

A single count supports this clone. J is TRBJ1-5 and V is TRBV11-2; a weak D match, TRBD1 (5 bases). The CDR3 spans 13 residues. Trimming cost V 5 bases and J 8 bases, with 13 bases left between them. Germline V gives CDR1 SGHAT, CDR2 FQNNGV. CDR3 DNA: TGTGCCAGCAGCCTCGGCTGGGGGGAGCCCCAGCATTTT. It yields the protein CASSLGWGEPQHF. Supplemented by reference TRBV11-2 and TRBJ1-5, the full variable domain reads EAGVAQSPRYKIIEKRQSVAFWCNPISGHATLYWYQQILGQGPKLLIQFQNNGVVDDSQLPKDRFSAERLKGVDSTLKIQPAKLEDSAVYLCASSLGWGEPQHFGDGTRLSIL.

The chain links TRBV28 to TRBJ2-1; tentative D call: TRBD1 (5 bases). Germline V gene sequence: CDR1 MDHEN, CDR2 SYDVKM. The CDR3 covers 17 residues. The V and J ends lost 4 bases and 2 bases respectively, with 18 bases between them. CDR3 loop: CASSSLKGRLAYNEQFF. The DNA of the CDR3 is TGTGCCAGCAGTTCCCTAAAGGGGCGGCTTGCCTACAATGAGCAGTTCTTC.

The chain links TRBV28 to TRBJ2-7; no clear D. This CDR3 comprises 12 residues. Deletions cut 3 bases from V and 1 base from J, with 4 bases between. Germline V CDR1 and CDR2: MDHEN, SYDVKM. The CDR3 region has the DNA TGTGCCAGCAGTTTCGGTTCCTACGAGCAGTACTTC. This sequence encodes CASSFGSYEQYF.

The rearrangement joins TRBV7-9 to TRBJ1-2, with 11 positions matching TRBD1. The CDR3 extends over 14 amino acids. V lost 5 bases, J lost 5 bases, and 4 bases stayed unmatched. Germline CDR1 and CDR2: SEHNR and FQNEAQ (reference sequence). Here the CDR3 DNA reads TGTGCCAGCAGCCCCGGACAGGGGGCTTATGGCTACACCTTC. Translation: CASSPGQGAYGYTF.